Reported below is one T cell receptor beta chain. Its antigen remains unknown. No conserved phenylalanine or tryptophan ends this CDR3, so it is likely a read error. Using a constant-region primer together with ProtoScript II reverse transcriptase, TCR beta cDNA was made from about 500 ng of total RNA. Construction of TCR beta libraries relied on three successive nested multiplex PCR rounds employing slightly modified ARM-PCR. TRBV1-TRBV30 forward primers paired with a C-beta reverse primer drove the first two PCR rounds, approximately 11 cycles each. TCRdb re-derived calls from the multiplex PCR reads in MiXCR, one entry per CDR3 protein. The sample lists some 180,000 distinct CDR3 sequences; about 55% were seen once. The data were taken from a study of tumor-infiltrating lymphocytes in primary liver carcinoma. Overall study context: Surgical resection was the treatment these patients received for primary liver carcinoma. General study results and limits: Bulk, unsorted sampling meant CD4+ and CD8+ repertoires went uncompared.

The CDR3 runs 14 residues. Between the trimmed V and J ends, which lost 6 bases and 3 bases, there was a span of 12 bases. CDR1 is SGHAT and CDR2 is FQDESV in the germline V gene (reference sequence). Unsorted whole blood yielded the blood RNA, and germline DNA was also extracted. The sequence derives from a man aged 35-49 years with primary liver carcinoma and hepatitis B virus infection. The genes are TRBV11-1 and TRBJ2-1; D might be TRBD2 (6 bases). The sequenced sample consisted of peripheral blood. CDR3 nucleotide sequence: TGTGCCAGCAGGTTTTACGGGAGCTACAATGAGCAGTTCTTG. Protein: CASRFYGSYNEQFL.